Following are 30 T cell receptor beta chains from one sample sequenced in a study of tumor-infiltrating lymphocytes in primary liver carcinoma. The source material, roughly 18-30 mg of unsorted bulk tissue, was used to co-extract RNA and DNA. With roughly 540 ng total RNA as template and a constant-region primer, TCR beta cDNA was made. Three nested multiplex PCR rounds, a slightly modified ARM-PCR method, built the TCR beta libraries. Amplification in the first two PCR rounds was performed using TRBV1-TRBV30 forward primers and a C-beta reverse primer for around 11 cycles each. TCRdb passed the multiplex PCR reads through MiXCR, listing each CDR3 protein once. Here the sample spans more than 95,000 distinct CDR3 sequences, roughly 80% being singletons. The sequencing input was liver tumor tissue from sampling region 3. Subset specified: tumor region T3, left-lateral pole. These receptor sequences come from a middle-aged man with primary liver carcinoma and hepatitis B virus infection.

J is TRBJ2-6 and V is TRBV11-2; maybe TRBD1 (7 bases). This CDR3 contains 21 residues. Germline values: CDR1 SGHAT, CDR2 FQNNGV. V was pared by 5 bases and J by 7 bases, with 33 bases between. CDR3 nucleotide sequence: TGTGCCAGCAGCATGGGGGGATACAGGGGCATTTCCCTCTCTGTTGCCAACGTCCTGACTTTC. Protein: CASSMGGYRGISLSVANVLTF.

The genes are TRBV29-1 and TRBJ2-1; D is possibly TRBD2 (6 bases). Per the germline V gene, CDR1 is SQVTM and CDR2 is ANQGSEA. V was shortened by 7 bases and J by 3 bases, with 16 bases between the two germline ends. The CDR3 consists of 14 residues. CDR3 protein: CSGGTQSFYNEQFF. The CDR3 nucleotides read TGCAGCGGGGGGACTCAGAGTTTCTACAATGAGCAGTTCTTC.

Only a few counts were recorded for this clonotype. V usage is TRBV6-1 and J usage is TRBJ2-1, with 7 bases fitting TRBD2. CDR3 size: 15 residues. Germline V lookup: CDR1 MNHNS, CDR2 SASEGT. Trimming at V came to 7 bases and at J to 2 bases, leaving 8 bases not matched to a gene. The chain's CDR3 is CASTLGGGTYNEQFF. CDR3 bases: TGTGCCAGCACTCTAGGCGGGGGAACCTACAATGAGCAGTTCTTC.

On this clonotype: At one end the junction does not follow the germline gene, possibly because of a read error. The rearrangement joins TRBV6-2 or TRBV6-3 to TRBJ2-1; 7 bases are a match to TRBD2. The germline V gene encodes CDR1 MNHEY and CDR2 SVGEGT. The CDR3 length is 15 residues. This CDR3 reads CATSLACGSLNEQFF. CDR3 nucleotides: TGTGCCACCAGCCTAGCTTGCGGGAGTTTAAATGAACAGTTCTTC.

This clonotype was recorded a few times. Compared with germline, one end of the junction differs, possibly owing to a read error. This rearrangement joins TRBV6-5 to TRBJ1-5; 7 nucleotides align to TRBD2. The end of the DNA is better explained by TRBJ2-3, so the J call may be wrong. The CDR3 contains 13 residues. Germline CDR1 and CDR2: MNHEY and SVGAGI. Here the CDR3 DNA reads TGTACCAGCGGGGATGGTAGCAATCAGCCCCAGTATTTT. Amino acids: CTSGDGSNQPQYF.

In regard to this clonotype: At one end the junction does not follow the germline gene, possibly because of a read error. This sequence joins TRBV6-5 and TRBJ1-5; tentatively, D is TRBD1 (5 bases). CDR1 MNHEY and CDR2 SVGAGI come from the germline V gene. The CDR3 spans 13 residues. This chain's CDR3 is CACGDGSIQPQHF. CDR3 coding DNA: TGTGCCTGCGGGGACGGTAGCATTCAGCCCCAGCATTTT.

As to this clonotype: Germline is not matched at one junction end, which may reflect a read error. As DNA, the CDR3 is TGCAGCACTATGACATCTGGGACCGGCCCTCCCTACGAGCAGTATTTC. It translates to CSTMTSGTGPPYEQYF. The chain couples TRBV29-1 to TRBJ2-7; the D gene could be TRBD1 or TRBD2 (5 bases each). Germline V gene data show CDR1 as SQVTM and CDR2 as ANQGSEA. The CDR3 loop spans 16 amino acids.

On this clonotype itself: Germline and junction disagree at one end, which may indicate a read error. The CDR3 DNA is TGTGCCAGCAACAGGGACTTTAGCACAGATATGCAGTATTTT. This encodes CASNRDFSTDMQYF. The V and J genes are TRBV6-2 or TRBV6-3 and TRBJ2-3, with D perhaps TRBD1 or TRBD2 (6 bases each). CDR3 size: 14 residues. Germline V gives CDR1 MNHEY, CDR2 SVGEGT.

The chain links TRBV4-1 to TRBJ2-2; tentative D call: TRBD1 (5 bases). From germline, CDR1 is MGHRA and CDR2 YSYEKL. V lost 0 bases and J lost 2, with 10 bases in between. This CDR3 contains 16 residues. Here the CDR3 DNA reads TGCGCCAGCAGCCAAGAACAAGGGGCAAACACCGGGGAGCTGTTTTTT. Its protein is CASSQEQGANTGELFF.

A remark on this clonotype: This likely comes from a read error, as the CDR3 has no conserved phenylalanine or tryptophan at its end. This sequence joins TRBV4-2 and TRBJ2-2, with a possible D match to TRBD2 (5 bases). The germline gives CDR1 LGHNA, CDR2 YNFKEQ. This CDR3 has 14 residues. CDR3 coding DNA: TGTGCCAGCAGCCCGGAACGTTCCACCGGGGAACTGTTTATT. Residues: CASSPERSTGELFI.

In regard to this clonotype: The junction and the germline gene differ at one end; a read error may be behind it. This sequence joins TRBV6-5 and TRBJ1-1; D gene unclear. This CDR3 is built from 14 residues. Per the germline V gene, CDR1 is MNHEY and CDR2 is SVGAGI. DNA of the CDR3: TGTGTCAGCAGTTACTCGTTCGGGAGGTCTGAAGCTTTCTTT. It translates to CVSSYSFGRSEAFF.

This clonotype came up many times. The chain employs TRBV10-2 and TRBJ1-2; 9 bases are shared with TRBD1. This CDR3 is built from 13 residues. The germline V gene encodes CDR1 WSHSY and CDR2 SAAADI. With 7 bases clipped from V and 9 bases from J, the junction kept 9 bases outside the gene matches. The DNA for the CDR3 is TGCGCCAGCAATCCGGGACAGGGTGCGAGCTACACCTTC. Amino acids: CASNPGQGASYTF.

In regard to this clonotype: This CDR3 fails to terminate in the conserved phenylalanine or tryptophan, so it likely reflects a read error. V is TRBV11-2 and J is TRBJ2-2, with D unclear. The CDR3 contains 14 residues. CDR1 is SGHAT, CDR2 FQNNGV, per germline. V lost 5 bases and J 3 bases, leaving 10 bases between the germline ends. Here the CDR3 DNA reads TGTGCCAGCAGCACAGTCTCGGACACCGGGGAGCTGTTTGAT. Its translation: CASSTVSDTGELFD.

As regards this clonotype: The conserved phenylalanine or tryptophan is not found at the CDR3 terminus, so this likely reflects a read error. V and J are TRBV29-1 and TRBJ2-7; either TRBD1 or TRBD2 may supply D (5 bases each). Trimming left V 7 bases short and J 2 bases short, with 24 bases between. The CDR3 contains 16 residues. The V gene's germline CDR1 is SQVTM and CDR2 ANQGSEA. For the CDR3, the DNA is TGCAGCGCCATGACATCTGGGACCGACATTCCCTACGAGCAGTACCTC. It translates to CSAMTSGTDIPYEQYL.

This clonotype was recorded only once. An end of the junction differs from the germline gene, which may be a read error. The V and J genes are TRBV4-1 and TRBJ2-5, with D possibly called TRBD1 or TRBD2 (6 bases each). From germline, CDR1 is MGHRA and CDR2 YSYEKL. The CDR3 runs to 17 residues. In DNA form, the CDR3 reads TGCGCCAGCAGCCAAGACCACGACGGAGGGGGGCAAGAGACCCAGCAATTC. Its translation: CASSQDHDGGGQETQQF.

Of note for this clonotype: The junction departs from the called germline gene at one end, perhaps through a read error. This chain links TRBV10-3 with TRBJ2-3; 12 bases map to TRBD2. Looked up from germline, CDR1 is ENHRY and CDR2 is SYGVKD. This CDR3 has 13 residues. Written as DNA, the CDR3 is TGTGCCACTAGACTAGCGGGAGCAGATACTCAGTATTTT. Translating gives CATRLAGADTQYF.

This clonotype occurred once. CDR3 nucleotide sequence: TGTGCCAGCAGTTCAAGACTAACGGGAAGGGGTGAGCAGTTCTTC. Translated, it gives CASSSRLTGRGEQFF. This rearrangement joins TRBV12-3 or TRBV12-4 to TRBJ2-1, with D perhaps assigned TRBD1 or TRBD2 (5 bases each). CDR3 length equals 15 residues. Trimming pared 4 bases from V and 9 bases from J, leaving 19 bases between.

This chain uses TRBV11-2 with TRBJ2-3, with a tentative D call TRBD2 (6 bases). The V and J ends lost 0 bases and 4 bases respectively, with 17 bases between them. Germline assignment: CDR1 SGHAT and CDR2 FQNNGV. The CDR3 covers 17 residues. The CDR3 DNA follows: TGTGCCAGCAGCTTAGATTCGGGGGAGACTAGATCAGATACGCAGTATTTT. Its protein is CASSLDSGETRSDTQYF.

As to this clonotype: One end of the junction is discordant with germline, which a read error may explain. The chain links TRBV10-1 to TRBJ2-2; 7 nucleotides match TRBD1. CDR3 length: 19 amino acids. CDR1 and CDR2 from the germline V gene are WNHNN and SYGVQD (reference sequence). The CDR3 coding sequence is TGCGCCAGCAGTGAACTATCGGGGACAGTGGGAAGTAACACAGGGGAGCTGTTTTTC. Its translation: CASSELSGTVGSNTGELFF.

Notes on this clonotype: This could be a read error, since a much larger clone is one nucleotide away. The chain uses TRBV5-5 and TRBJ1-4; TRBD1 aligns across 10 bases. The CDR3 consists of 15 residues. Germline V gene data show CDR1 as SGHKS and CDR2 as YYEKEE (reference sequence). The CDR3 is CVSSTDGTGDEKLFF. CDR3 bases: TGTGTCAGCAGCACCGACGGGACAGGGGATGAAAAACTGTTTTTT.

On this clonotype itself: This likely comes from a read error, as the CDR3 has no conserved phenylalanine or tryptophan at its end. CDR3 DNA sequence: TGTACTAGTGGTTCCGACGTAGGTCTAAAGCAGTTCCTC. The encoded protein is CTSGSDVGLKQFL. The chain combines TRBV12-5 with TRBJ2-1, with a tentative D call TRBD2 (5 bases). CDR3 length: 13 residues. Germline V lookup: CDR1 LGHNT, CDR2 FRNRAP.

On this clonotype itself: The germline gene is not matched at one end of the junction; a read error may be the cause. The chain carries TRBV29-1 and TRBJ2-5; D is unclear. Germline V CDR1 and CDR2: SQVTM, ANQGSEA. The CDR3 runs 12 residues. The CDR3: CSALENQETQYF. The CDR3 bases are TGCAGCGCTCTGGAGAACCAAGAGACCCAGTACTTT. The entire variable domain, with the rest obtained from reference TRBV29-1 and TRBJ2-5, is as follows: SAVISQKPSRDICQRGTSLTIQCQVDSQVTMMFWYRQQPGQSLTLIATANQGSEATYESGFVIDKFPISRPNLTFSTLTVSNMSPEDSSIYLCSALENQETQYFGPGTRLLVL.

This clonotype was observed at least ten times. The chain is built from TRBV7-9 and TRBJ1-1, with D perhaps matching TRBD1 (5 bases). CDR3 length equals 13 residues. Per the germline V gene, CDR1 is SEHNR and CDR2 is FQNEAQ (reference sequence). Trimming took 3 bases from V and 5 from J, leaving 10 bases between them. The CDR3 region is CASSLGVETEAFF. In nucleotides, the CDR3 is TGTGCCAGCAGCTTGGGGGTTGAAACTGAAGCTTTCTTT.

The rearrangement uses TRBV30 and TRBJ2-3, with D perhaps TRBD2 (6 bases). With 7 bases removed from V and 2 bases from J, the gap between germline ends came to 16 bases. Germline values: CDR1 GTSNPN, CDR2 SVGIG (reference sequence). There are 14 residues in the CDR3. The CDR3 DNA reads TGTGCCTCCGGCCTCACGGGGGACACAGATACGCAGTATTTT. Residues: CASGLTGDTDTQYF.

Worth noting for this clonotype: The junction departs from germline at one end; a sequencing error may be responsible. The rearrangement uses TRBV11-1 and TRBJ2-1, with D possibly TRBD1 on 5 matching bases. Germline assignment: CDR1 SGHAT and CDR2 FQDESV (reference sequence). The CDR3 totals 15 residues. The CDR3 protein is CASSFQGSLNNEQSF. The CDR3 DNA is TGTGCCAGCAGCTTCCAGGGATCGCTGAACAATGAGCAGTCCTTC.

For this clonotype: Possible read error: a much larger clone is one base away. The gene calls are TRBV7-9 and TRBJ1-4; 8 bases agree with TRBD1. After removal of 7 bases from V and 3 bases from J, the junction contained 10 bases not matched to a gene. Germline values: CDR1 SEHNR, CDR2 FQNEAQ (reference sequence). The CDR3 totals 16 residues. CDR3 coding DNA: TGTGCCAGCAACCTCAACCGGGACAGGCCTAATGAAAAACTGTTTTTT. Translation: CASNLNRDRPNEKLFF.

With respect to this clonotype: An end of the junction differs from the germline gene, which may be a read error. The chain couples TRBV6-1 to TRBJ2-7, with D unclear. In germline, CDR1 is MNHNS, CDR2 SASEGT. CDR3 length: 14 residues. CDR3 sequence (DNA): TGTGCCAGCAGTGAACATGGCCTCTCCTATGAGCAGTACTTC. This sequence encodes CASSEHGLSYEQYF.

In regard to this clonotype: Its ends do not fully match the called genes, so a read error is possible. The chain joins TRBV12-3 or TRBV12-4 to TRBJ1-6, with TRBD1 as a possible D gene (5 bases). CDR3 length: 14 amino acids. The CDR3 loop is CAISADRQYSPLHF. Written as DNA, the CDR3 is TGTGCCATCAGTGCAGACAGACAGTATTCACCCCTCCACTTT.

About this clonotype itself: A much larger clone differs from this one at a single base, so this may be a read error. The chain employs TRBV30 and TRBJ2-3, with a tentative D call TRBD2 (6 bases). The V and J ends lost 5 bases and 5 bases respectively, with 26 bases between them. The V gene's germline CDR1 is GTSNPN and CDR2 SVGIG (reference sequence). The CDR3 extends over 17 amino acids. The CDR3 coding sequence is TGTGCCTGGTCTTCTAGCGTGAGGGCCTTAGGAGGAGATACGCAGTATTTT. Its protein product is CAWSSSVRALGGDTQYF.

This chain uses TRBV29-1 with TRBJ1-1, with no clear D. V was pared by 7 bases and J by 4 bases, with 16 bases between. The CDR3 sequence is 13 residues long. Germline loops: CDR1 SQVTM, CDR2 ANQGSEA. The CDR3 sequence is CSGGDGLITEAFF. CDR3 nucleotides: TGCAGCGGGGGAGACGGCCTGATCACTGAAGCTTTCTTT.